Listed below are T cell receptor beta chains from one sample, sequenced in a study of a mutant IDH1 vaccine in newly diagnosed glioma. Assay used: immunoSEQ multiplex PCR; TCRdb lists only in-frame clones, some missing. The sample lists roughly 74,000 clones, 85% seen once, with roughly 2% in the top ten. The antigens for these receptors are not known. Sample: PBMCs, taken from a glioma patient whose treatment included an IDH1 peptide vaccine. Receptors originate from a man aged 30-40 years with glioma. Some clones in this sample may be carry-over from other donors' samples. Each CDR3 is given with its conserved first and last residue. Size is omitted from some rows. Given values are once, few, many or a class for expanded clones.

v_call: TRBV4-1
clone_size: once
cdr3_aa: CASSLLPGLPNHPRHTDTQYF

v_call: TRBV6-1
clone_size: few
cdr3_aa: CASSEWDAGTYEQYF

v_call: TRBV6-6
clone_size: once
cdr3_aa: CASSPTSGEQFF

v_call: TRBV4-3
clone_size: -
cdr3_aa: CASSQGRIGGGANTGELFF

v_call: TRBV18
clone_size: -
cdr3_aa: CASSRNYNSPLHF

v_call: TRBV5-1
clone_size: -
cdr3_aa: CASSLTGGGSPLHF

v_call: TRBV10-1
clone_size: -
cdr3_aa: CASSEQAGGQQYF

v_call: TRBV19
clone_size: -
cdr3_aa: CASSMGAPSPWNEQFF

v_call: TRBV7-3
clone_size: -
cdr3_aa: CASSLWPFSGGLNGELFF

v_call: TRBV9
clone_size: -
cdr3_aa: CASTPTGPDGNTIYF

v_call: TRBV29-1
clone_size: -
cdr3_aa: CSVGKGGTDTQYF

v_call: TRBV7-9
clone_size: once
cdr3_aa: CASSLRVSSYNEQFF

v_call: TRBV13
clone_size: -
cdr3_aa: CASSLGRQTYEQYF

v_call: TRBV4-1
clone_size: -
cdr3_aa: CASRLVFQGAGELFF

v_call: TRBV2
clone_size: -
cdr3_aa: CASRFQNTEAFF

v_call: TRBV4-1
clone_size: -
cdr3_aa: CASSTVAVTQQFF

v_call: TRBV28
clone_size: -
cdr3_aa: CASSRGREEQFF

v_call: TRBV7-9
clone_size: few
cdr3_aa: CASSLETVSYEQYF

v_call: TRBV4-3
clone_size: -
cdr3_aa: CASSQAGQGSDTQYF

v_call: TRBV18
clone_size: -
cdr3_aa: CASSPLAGGTSGYEQYF

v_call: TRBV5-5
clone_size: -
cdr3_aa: CASSYGLADTEAFF

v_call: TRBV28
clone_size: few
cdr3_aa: CASSLDYNQPQHF

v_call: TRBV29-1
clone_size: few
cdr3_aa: CSVRDGGNQPQHF

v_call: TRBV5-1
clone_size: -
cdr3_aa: CASSLASGSLLVQYF

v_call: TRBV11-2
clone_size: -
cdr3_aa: CASSLLPGPDYGYTF

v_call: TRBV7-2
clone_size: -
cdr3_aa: CASSFRTGGEFF

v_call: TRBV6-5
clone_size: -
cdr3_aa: CASRGGGDGYTF

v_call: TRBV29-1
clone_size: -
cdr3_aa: CSVVGYNSEAGGTDTQYF

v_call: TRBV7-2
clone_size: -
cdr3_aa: CASSLVASENSPLHF

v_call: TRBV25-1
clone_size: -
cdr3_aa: CASSEGGLEDNEQFF

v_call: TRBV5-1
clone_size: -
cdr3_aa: CASSWTSVDEQFF

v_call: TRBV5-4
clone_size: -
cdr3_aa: CASSFAGDETQYF

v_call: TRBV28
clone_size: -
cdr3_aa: CASRQDRPNQPQHF

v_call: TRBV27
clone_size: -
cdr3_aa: CASSRLAGGTERGTQYF

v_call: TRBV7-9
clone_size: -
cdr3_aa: CASSLGAQTGELFF

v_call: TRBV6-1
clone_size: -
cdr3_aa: CASRDLSEQYF

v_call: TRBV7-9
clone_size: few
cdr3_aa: CASSLGYRGTYNEQFF

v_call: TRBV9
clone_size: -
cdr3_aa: CASSVGTSGGYEQYF

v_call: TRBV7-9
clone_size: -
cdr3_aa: CASDLTTGSQYF

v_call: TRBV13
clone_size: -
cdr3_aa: CASRSRQGQFF

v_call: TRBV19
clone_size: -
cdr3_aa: CASSLGPTGEKLFF

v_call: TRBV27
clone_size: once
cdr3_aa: CASSRGVDEKLFF

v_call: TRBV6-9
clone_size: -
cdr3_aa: CASRYQGSPKYTF

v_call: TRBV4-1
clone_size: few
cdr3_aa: CASSYPGRAREKLFF

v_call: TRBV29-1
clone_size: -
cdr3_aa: CSVVLAGTFSYEQYF

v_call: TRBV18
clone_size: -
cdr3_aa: CATSTTGEEQFF

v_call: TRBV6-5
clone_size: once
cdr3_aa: CASSYSRLGELFF

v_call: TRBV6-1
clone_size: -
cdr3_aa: CASSAIGVQPQHF

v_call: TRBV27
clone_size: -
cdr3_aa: CASRAGATDTQYF

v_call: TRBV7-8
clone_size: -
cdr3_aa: CASSPSGTGKLREQYF

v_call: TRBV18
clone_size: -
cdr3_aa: CASSPGTSGSRSYEQYF

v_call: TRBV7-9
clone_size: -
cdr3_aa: CASSQPGHNIQYF

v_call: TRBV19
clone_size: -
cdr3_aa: CASMRRGRSSGNTIYF

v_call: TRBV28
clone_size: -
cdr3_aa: CASSLLWTGGGNEQFF

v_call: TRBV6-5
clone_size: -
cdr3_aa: CASSYQGDYYNEQFF

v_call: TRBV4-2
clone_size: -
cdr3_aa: CASSQVGQRNTEAFF

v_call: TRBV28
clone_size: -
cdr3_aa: CASSLQRGVGNSPLHF